A single sample gave rise to the 12 T cell receptor beta chains below, sequenced in a study of blood T cells in healthy people across ages. A second PCR, run for about 7 to 11 cycles, used a sample-barcoded 5' primer plus a J-beta primer mix. TCRdb re-derived calls from the 5' RACE reads in MiXCR, one entry per CDR3 protein. This table has about 1.1 million distinct CDR3 sequences, under 40% appearing once. Sequencing input: blood. The source is a man younger than 30 in good health.

This clonotype showed up just a few times. The chain joins TRBV12-3 or TRBV12-4 to TRBJ1-5; D not certain. V was shortened by 4 bases and J by 8 bases, with 15 bases between the two germline ends. The CDR3 has 14 amino acids. This CDR3 is CASSSTGFWKPQHF. The CDR3 coding sequence is TGTGCCAGCAGTTCCACCGGATTTTGGAAGCCCCAGCATTTT.

CDR3 nucleotide sequence: TGTGCCAGCAAACCAGTGAAGGCCCTTAAGTGGGACACTGAAGCTTTCTTT. Translated, it gives CASKPVKALKWDTEAFF. The chain uses TRBV28 and TRBJ1-1; D gene uncertain. This CDR3 spans 17 amino acids. Germline V gives CDR1 MDHEN, CDR2 SYDVKM. Trimming pared 7 bases from V and 3 bases from J, leaving 24 bases between.

Comments on this clonotype: Sequence at one end of the junction differs from germline and may be a read error. The rearrangement uses TRBV13 and TRBJ2-1; D is unresolved. The CDR3 contains 16 residues. Germline CDR1 and CDR2: PRHDT and FYEKMQ (reference sequence). CDR3 in DNA: TGTGCCAGCGGCTTAGGGTTCGGCAGCTCCTACAATGAGCAGTTCTTC. This codes for CASGLGFGSSYNEQFF.

J is TRBJ2-5 and V is TRBV2, with a possible D match to TRBD2 (6 bases). The V end was cut by 1 base, the J end by 11 bases, with 14 bases between. The CDR3 extends over 13 amino acids. Germline CDR1 is SNHLY and CDR2 is FYNNEI. Here the CDR3 reads CASSEGLGGEQYF. The DNA for the CDR3 is TGTGCCAGCAGTGAAGGCCTCGGGGGTGAGCAGTACTTC.

The CDR3 DNA follows: TGTGCCAGCAGTTCCCCCCGGGACAGTGGAGAAAAACTGTTTTTT. It yields the protein CASSSPRDSGEKLFF. The chain uses TRBV12-3 or TRBV12-4 and TRBJ1-4; TRBD1 aligns across 7 bases. Trimming at V came to 4 bases and at J to 8 bases, leaving 10 bases not matched to a gene. The length of the CDR3 is 15 residues.

This clonotype occurred a few times. The chain is built from TRBV20-1 and TRBJ1-5; D is uncertain. Between the trimmed V and J ends, which lost 3 bases and 4 bases, there was a span of 10 bases. Germline V gene sequence: CDR1 DFQATT, CDR2 SNEGSKA (reference sequence). CDR3 length: 13 residues. The CDR3 is CSARRDRNQPQHF. The CDR3 nucleotides read TGCAGTGCTAGGCGAGATCGGAATCAGCCCCAGCATTTT.

This clonotype was seen more than once but under ten times. The rearrangement links TRBV6-5 to TRBJ2-2; no firm D call. V was clipped by 4 bases and J by 1 base, with 4 bases between them. The germline CDR1 and CDR2 sequences are MNHEY and SVGAGI. CDR3 length: 13 amino acids. The CDR3 loop reads CASSSQNTGELFF. CDR3 DNA: TGTGCCAGCAGTTCACAGAACACCGGGGAGCTGTTTTTT.

With regard to this clonotype: The junction departs from the called germline gene at one end, perhaps through a read error. The genes are TRBV6-5 and TRBJ1-4, with a possible D match to TRBD1 (6 bases). Germline CDR1 and CDR2: MNHEY and SVGAGI. This CDR3 has 15 residues. As DNA, the CDR3 is TGTGCCTGCAGTTACCGCGCAGGGGTGGGCGAAAAACTGTTTTTT. Translated, it gives CACSYRAGVGEKLFF.

The rearrangement links TRBV7-8 to TRBJ2-7; weak D call: TRBD2 (6 bases). This CDR3 is built from 17 residues. Germline V gene data show CDR1 as SGHVS and CDR2 as FQNEAQ. V was trimmed by 1 base and J by 6 bases, leaving 22 bases between them. The chain's CDR3 is CASSLEWEDPAVAEQYF. DNA for the CDR3: TGTGCCAGCAGCTTAGAATGGGAGGACCCAGCAGTGGCCGAGCAGTACTTC. The variable domain in full, with the rest retrieved from reference TRBV7-8 and TRBJ2-7, is GAGVSQSPRYKVAKRGQDVALRCDPISGHVSLFWYQQALGQGPEFLTYFQNEAQLDKSGLPSDRFFAERPEGSVSTLKIQRTQQEDSAVYLCASSLEWEDPAVAEQYFGPGTRLTVT.

V and J are TRBV30 and TRBJ1-1; no clear D gene. CDR1 is GTSNPN, CDR2 SVGIG, per germline (reference sequence). CDR3 length equals 14 residues. Deletions cut 0 bases from V and 10 bases from J, with 18 bases between. The CDR3 DNA sequence: TGTGCCTGGAGTGTAATCGGGCGGGCCGCACCAGCTTTCTTT. This translates into CAWSVIGRAAPAFF.

The J gene is TRBJ1-5, the V gene TRBV12-3 or TRBV12-4; tentatively, D is TRBD1 (6 bases). V dropped 5 bases and J dropped 3 bases, with 11 bases sitting between them. The CDR3 consists of 14 residues. The CDR3 loop is CASSVRTVNQPQHF. CDR3 nucleotide sequence: TGTGCCAGCAGTGTCCGGACAGTCAATCAGCCCCAGCATTTT.

CDR3 amino acids: CASSPGTEIYNEQFF. The CDR3 DNA reads as TGTGCCAGCAGCCCCGGGACGGAGATTTACAATGAGCAGTTCTTC. The chain combines TRBV6-5 with TRBJ2-1, with D perhaps assigned TRBD1 or TRBD2 (5 bases each). V gave up 6 bases and J gave up 4 bases, with 16 bases separating them. CDR1 MNHEY and CDR2 SVGAGI come from the germline V gene. There are 15 residues in the CDR3.